The 27 T cell receptor beta chains in this list originate from one sample, sequenced in a study of T cells in Graves' hyperthyroidism and ophthalmopathy. Amplification of TCR beta CDR3 regions was performed using RNA transcripts as template. With the HTBI primer set, the TCR CDR3 went through a first round of RT-PCR. MiXCR was run by TCRdb on the multiplex PCR reads, yielding one entry per CDR3 protein. The sample holds 500,000 to 600,000 distinct CDR3 sequences; about 46% are singletons and the top ten take around 47%. The sequenced material came from peripheral blood or thyroid tissue (not recorded which). All receptors derive from an adult woman with Graves' disease, either hyperthyroidism or ophthalmopathy (not recorded which).

The chain joins TRBV7-9 to TRBJ2-7; the D gene could be TRBD1 or TRBD2 (5 bases each). The V and J ends lost 5 bases and 1 base respectively, with 21 bases between them. This CDR3 spans 17 amino acids. Germline V gene lookup returns CDR1 SEHNR and CDR2 FQNEAQ (reference sequence). The CDR3 protein is CASSQEGWGTRSYEQYF. The CDR3 nucleotides read TGTGCCAGCAGCCAAGAAGGCTGGGGGACCAGGTCCTACGAGCAGTACTTC. Combining the CDR3 with reference TRBV7-9 and TRBJ2-7 gives the whole variable domain DTGVSQNPRHKITKRGQNVTFRCDPISEHNRLYWYRQTLGQGPEFLTYFQNEAQLEKSRLLSDRFSAERPKGSFSTLEIQRTEQGDSAMYLCASSQEGWGTRSYEQYFGPGTRLTVT.

Concerning this clonotype: A much larger clone differs by one base, so this may be a read error. The chain recombines TRBV10-2 with TRBJ1-2, with D uncertain. CDR1 and CDR2 from the germline V gene are WSHSY and SAAADI. This CDR3 is 16 amino acids long. CDR3 nucleotide sequence: TGTGCCAGCATCAAAACCGGGATCGACACTAACTATGGCCACACCTTC. Its translation: CASIKTGIDTNYGHTF.

The chain joins TRBV19 to TRBJ1-2; 8 nucleotides match TRBD1. This CDR3 is built from 15 residues. Trimming at V came to 4 bases and at J to 2 bases, leaving 6 bases not matched to a gene. Germline CDR1 is LNHDA and CDR2 is SQIVND (reference sequence). The CDR3 DNA sequence: TGTGCCAGTAGTACCCGGACAGGGCCAAACTATGGCTACACCTTC. The encoded protein is CASSTRTGPNYGYTF.

This clonotype has a count of ten or more. This rearrangement joins TRBV14 to TRBJ2-7; 9 bases agree with TRBD2. Germline CDR1 reads SGHDN; CDR2 reads FVKESK. The CDR3 runs to 20 residues. After removal of 0 bases from V and 11 bases from J, the junction contained 26 bases not matched to a gene. The CDR3 here is CASSQEKGVAWPSGIRRKYF. DNA of the CDR3: TGTGCCAGCAGCCAAGAGAAGGGGGTCGCCTGGCCTAGCGGGATAAGGCGGAAGTACTTC.

The chain carries TRBV20-1 and TRBJ2-5; TRBD1 or TRBD2 may be the D gene (5 bases each). This CDR3 is 13 amino acids long. Trimming left V 6 bases short and J 0 bases short, with 11 bases between. Germline V gene data show CDR1 as DFQATT and CDR2 as SNEGSKA (reference sequence). CDR3 in amino acids: CSARGTYQETQYF. The CDR3 DNA sequence: TGCAGTGCCCGAGGGACGTACCAAGAGACCCAGTACTTC.

This clonotype was observed a handful of times. The V and J genes are TRBV4-2 and TRBJ2-5; possibly TRBD2 for D (5 bases). V lost 2 bases and J 5 bases, leaving 12 bases between the germline ends. This CDR3 contains 14 residues. Germline V gene data show CDR1 as LGHNA and CDR2 as YNFKEQ. In DNA, the CDR3 is TGTGCCAGCAGCCAATCTTTATCGGGGGAGACCCAGTACTTC. Translated, it gives CASSQSLSGETQYF.

The chain recombines TRBV10-3 with TRBJ2-6; tentative D call: TRBD2 (6 bases). The CDR3 is 13 amino acids. V was cut by 6 bases and J by 6 bases, with 9 bases left in between. The germline CDR1 and CDR2 sequences are ENHRY and SYGVKD. CDR3 region: CAIRGTEANVLTF. CDR3 nucleotides: TGTGCCATCAGGGGGACTGAGGCCAACGTCCTGACTTTC.

This chain uses TRBV25-1 with TRBJ2-6; D not certain. Between the trimmed V and J ends, which lost 4 bases and 0 bases, there was a span of 4 bases. This CDR3 comprises 14 residues. CDR1 is MGHDK, CDR2 SYGVNS, per germline. The CDR3 reads CASSGGSGANVLTF. The CDR3, as DNA: TGTGCCAGCAGTGGTGGCTCTGGGGCCAACGTCCTGACTTTC.

In this sample, this clonotype turned up a few times. The chain recombines TRBV7-2 with TRBJ2-7; 8 positions agree with TRBD1. V lost 4 bases, J lost 2 bases, and 4 bases stayed unmatched. The germline V gene encodes CDR1 SGHTA and CDR2 FQGNSA. CDR3 length: 14 residues. CDR3 nucleotides: TGTGCCAGCAGCTCGACAGGGGATCCCTACGAGCAGTACTTC. Translating gives CASSSTGDPYEQYF.

This clonotype showed up just a few times. The J gene is TRBJ2-3, the V gene TRBV10-3, with unresolved D. Germline V gene data show CDR1 as ENHRY and CDR2 as SYGVKD. This CDR3 spans 14 amino acids. V dropped 4 bases and J dropped 0 bases, with 8 bases sitting between them. CDR3 loop: CAISASASTDTQYF. DNA of the CDR3: TGTGCCATCAGTGCGTCAGCTAGCACAGATACGCAGTATTTT.

Ten or more counts support this clonotype. V and J are TRBV6-6 and TRBJ1-1, with D tentatively TRBD1 (5 bases). The CDR3 has 14 amino acids. CDR1 MNHNY and CDR2 SVGAGI come from the germline V gene (reference sequence). Trimming pared 5 bases from V and 7 bases from J, leaving 17 bases between. The CDR3 is CASSEYRRSDEAFF. The CDR3 DNA follows: TGTGCCAGCAGTGAATACAGGAGATCGGATGAAGCTTTCTTT.

This clonotype was observed a single time. Because it lacks the conserved phenylalanine or tryptophan at the end, this CDR3 is likely a read error. The chain uses TRBV7-2 and TRBJ2-7; 9 bases are shared with TRBD1. The V segment lost 5 bases and the J segment 0 bases; nucleotides outside the gene matches: 14. Germline lookup yields CDR1 SGHTA and CDR2 FQGNSA. The CDR3 covers 18 residues. CDR3 region: CASSQGDRASVLSYEQYS. In DNA form, the CDR3 reads TGTGCCAGCAGCCAGGGGGACAGGGCGTCGGTTCTCTCCTACGAGCAGTACTCC.

This clonotype was seen once. The rearrangement uses TRBV29-1 and TRBJ2-5; D is unresolved. V was cut by 7 bases and J by 5 bases, with 14 bases left in between. Germline loops: CDR1 SQVTM, CDR2 ANQGSEA. CDR3 length equals 12 residues. As DNA, the CDR3 is TGCAGCGCGCCTCTTGAGTCGGAGACCCAGTACTTC. Protein product: CSAPLESETQYF. Based on the CDR3 plus reference TRBV29-1 and TRBJ2-5, the full variable domain is SAVISQKPSRDICQRGTSLTIQCQVDSQVTMMFWYRQQPGQSLTLIATANQGSEATYESGFVIDKFPISRPNLTFSTLTVSNMSPEDSSIYLCSAPLESETQYFGPGTRLLVL.

In this sample, this clonotype turned up a few times. This may come from a read error, since a much larger clone is one base off. The conserved final phenylalanine or tryptophan is absent from the CDR3, which likely points to a read error. The chain employs TRBV6-5 and TRBJ1-6, with a weak D call TRBD1 (5 bases). Germline CDR1 reads MNHEY; CDR2 reads SVGAGI. There are 12 residues in the CDR3. V was pared by 6 bases and J by 9 bases, with 9 bases between. The CDR3 DNA is TGTGCCAGCAGCCAAAGGGGTTCACCCCTCCACTCT. It is translated as CASSQRGSPLHS.

J is TRBJ2-7 and V is TRBV5-6, with D possibly being TRBD1 (7 bases). Per germline, CDR1 SGHDT and CDR2 YYEEEE. Deletions cut 3 bases from V and 2 bases from J, with 15 bases between. The CDR3 length is 15 residues. The CDR3 region is CASSSGPRGAYEQYF. The CDR3 region has the DNA TGTGCCAGCAGCTCCGGGCCCAGGGGGGCCTACGAGCAGTACTTC.

The rearrangement uses TRBV7-2 and TRBJ2-7; 9 nucleotides agree with TRBD1. Germline CDR1 reads SGHTA; CDR2 reads FQGNSA. This CDR3 is 15 amino acids long. The V gene end was trimmed by 3 bases and the J gene end by 1 base; junction bases not matched to a gene: 4. DNA of the CDR3: TGTGCCAGCAGCTTCGGACAGGGGAAATCCTACGAGCAGTACTTC. Translating gives CASSFGQGKSYEQYF.

The chain has TRBV4-1 and TRBJ1-5; TRBD1 is a possible D gene (5 bases). The germline gives CDR1 MGHRA, CDR2 YSYEKL. V shed 4 bases and J shed 11 bases, with 24 bases lying between them. This CDR3 comprises 16 residues. The DNA for the CDR3 is TGCGCCAGCAGCCCCCTAGGGGCGGGACGGCAAGAGACCCAGCATTTT. This translates into CASSPLGAGRQETQHF.

The CDR3 nucleotides read TGTGCCAGCAGTTTTGGAAATCGAGGTCCCGAGTACTTC. This gives the protein CASSFGNRGPEYF. The chain carries TRBV28 and TRBJ2-5; D gene uncertain. Germline V gene lookup returns CDR1 MDHEN and CDR2 SYDVKM. V shed 3 bases and J shed 12 bases, with 17 bases lying between them. The CDR3 extends over 13 amino acids. The whole variable domain, remainder taken from reference TRBV28 and TRBJ2-5, is DVKVTQSSRYLVKRTGEKVFLECVQDMDHENMFWYRQDPGLGLRLIYFSYDVKMKEKGDIPEGYSVSREKKERFSLILESASTNQTSMYLCASSFGNRGPEYFGPGTRLLVL.

This clonotype has at least ten counts. The chain links TRBV29-1 to TRBJ1-3; 10 bases match TRBD1. Losses at the gene ends were 7 bases for V and 8 bases for J; bases not matched to a gene: 14. The CDR3 length is 15 residues. Germline CDR1 reads SQVTM; CDR2 reads ANQGSEA. As DNA, the CDR3 is TGCAGCGCAGAACCGGGACAGGGGAAGGCGGACACCATATATTTT. Amino acids: CSAEPGQGKADTIYF. Using reference TRBV29-1 and TRBJ1-3 for the parts outside the CDR3, the full variable domain is SAVISQKPSRDICQRGTSLTIQCQVDSQVTMMFWYRQQPGQSLTLIATANQGSEATYESGFVIDKFPISRPNLTFSTLTVSNMSPEDSSIYLCSAEPGQGKADTIYFGEGSWLTVV.

V usage is TRBV15 and J usage is TRBJ1-2, with D maybe TRBD1 (5 bases). The V gene's germline CDR1 is LNHNV and CDR2 YYDKDF (reference sequence). The CDR3 spans 13 residues. The germline V and J ends were trimmed by 5 bases and 8 bases, with 15 bases remaining between them. The CDR3 is CATSPRAGTGYTF. The CDR3 nucleotides read TGTGCCACCAGCCCGAGGGCGGGGACGGGCTACACCTTC.

This clonotype occurred a few times. The V gene is TRBV15, the J gene TRBJ1-4; D perhaps matches TRBD1 (5 bases). CDR3 length: 15 amino acids. The V gene's germline CDR1 is LNHNV and CDR2 YYDKDF (reference sequence). V lost 8 bases, J lost 0 bases, and 13 bases lay in between. The DNA of the CDR3 is TGTGCCACCGCCAGACAGCCCGCAACTAATGAAAAACTGTTTTTT. It yields the protein CATARQPATNEKLFF.

This clonotype was counted many times. The chain recombines TRBV2 with TRBJ1-1, with TRBD1 as a possible D gene (6 bases). CDR3 size: 17 residues. The V end was cut by 1 base, the J end by 5 bases, with 20 bases between. CDR1 SNHLY and CDR2 FYNNEI come from the germline V gene. The CDR3 region has the DNA TGTGCCAGCAGTGAAGGGGGTGGATGGGGGCGGAGGACTGAAGCTTTCTTT. It is translated as CASSEGGGWGRRTEAFF. Complete variable domain (other parts from reference TRBV2 and TRBJ1-1): EPEVTQTPSHQVTQMGQEVILRCVPISNHLYFYWYRQILGQKVEFLVSFYNNEISEKSEIFDDQFSVERPDGSNFTLKIRSTKLEDSAMYFCASSEGGGWGRRTEAFFGQGTRLTVV.

This clonotype was detected ten times or more. The chain joins TRBV6-6 to TRBJ1-3, with 10 bases that match TRBD1. Trimming cost V 6 bases and J 2 bases; bases outside gene matches: 1. In germline, CDR1 is MNHNY, CDR2 SVGAGI (reference sequence). This CDR3 has 14 amino acids. Here the CDR3 reads CASRDRGTGNTIYF. DNA of the CDR3: TGTGCCAGCAGGGACAGGGGGACTGGAAACACCATATATTTT.

Ten or more counts support this clonotype. The chain employs TRBV5-1 and TRBJ2-1; no clear D gene. Germline lookup yields CDR1 SGHRS and CDR2 YFSETQ. The V end lost 2 bases, the J end lost 2 bases, and 5 bases lay between the germline ends. The CDR3 is made up of 13 amino acids. The CDR3 is CASSFPTYNEQFF. CDR3 bases: TGCGCCAGCAGCTTCCCGACCTACAATGAGCAGTTCTTC.

The chain recombines TRBV7-8 with TRBJ1-6; D not resolved. Trimming cost V 1 base and J 9 bases, with 13 bases left between them. The CDR3 extends over 15 amino acids. The germline V gene encodes CDR1 SGHVS and CDR2 FQNEAQ. The CDR3 region has the DNA TGTGCCAGCAGCTTAGTGAGGCCGTGGAGTTCACCCCTCCACTTT. Encoded protein: CASSLVRPWSSPLHF.

The J gene is TRBJ2-5, the V gene TRBV7-3, with D possibly being TRBD2 (5 bases). This CDR3 spans 15 amino acids. The germline V and J ends were trimmed by 2 bases and 11 bases, with 21 bases remaining between them. Germline values: CDR1 SGHTA, CDR2 FQGTGA. CDR3 sequence reads: CASSLGGSIEDTQYF. The CDR3 region has the DNA TGTGCCAGCAGCTTAGGTGGGAGTATCGAAGATACGCAGTACTTC.

This clonotype was seen many times. The gene calls are TRBV7-2 and TRBJ1-2; the match to TRBD1 covers 10 bases. J was trimmed by 7 bases and V by 3 bases; bases with no gene match: 5. The germline CDR1 and CDR2 sequences are SGHTA and FQGNSA. The CDR3 consists of 14 residues. The CDR3 DNA reads as TGTGCCAGCAGCTTGGACAGGGGGTCTTTTGGCTACACCTTC. This translates into CASSLDRGSFGYTF.